This TCR beta chain was identified in a study of blood T cell repertoires in COVID-19. Study background: Sources were T cells, B-cell-depleted T cells, or PBMCs; the material itself was cDNA or gDNA.

V was cut by 2 bases and J by 6 bases, with 14 bases left in between. The CDR3 loop spans 15 amino acids. CDR1 and CDR2 (germline): MNHEY, SVGEGT. This clone was found a few times. Original analysis: The authors estimated nucleated cell counts from reference gene primer amplification. Measured with immunoSEQ multiplex PCR; TCRdb has only the in-frame clones, and not every one. The V and J calls and clone size come from that table; D and trimming were worked out from the DNA. The sample consists of about 37,000 clones, 80% of them appearing once. Sequencing was performed on peripheral blood. This chain links TRBV6-2 or TRBV6-3 with TRBJ2-1, with D possibly being TRBD2 (6 bases). The receptor was isolated from a woman between 65 and 79 years old with acute or convalescent COVID-19. The CDR3 bases are TGTGCCAGCAGTTACGGGACTCCAAGCTTCAATGAGCAGTTCTTC. Amino acid sequence: CASSYGTPSFNEQFF.